The next 17 T cell receptor beta chains were all read from a single sample in a study of graft-versus-host responses after intestinal transplantation. No cognate antigen is known for these TCRs. Profiled with immunoSEQ multiplex PCR; TCRdb holds only in-frame clones, not every one. The data contain about 120,000 clones, over 80% of them singletons. The material was unstimulated CD4+ T cells sorted from spleen or lymph node cells, obtained before intestinal transplant. These receptors originate from a human donor who received an intestinal transplant.

J is TRBJ2-7 and V is TRBV10-2; D remains unclear. Germline-derived CDR1 and CDR2 are WSHSY and SAAADI. V gave up 1 base and J gave up 7 bases, with 5 bases separating them. The CDR3 length is 11 residues. CDR3 in amino acids: CASSELREQYF. The CDR3 DNA follows: TGCGCCAGCAGTGAGTTACGTGAGCAGTACTTC.

The chain recombines TRBV4-1 with TRBJ2-1, with 10 nucleotides matching TRBD2. The germline gives CDR1 MGHRA, CDR2 YSYEKL. The ends lost 0 bases at V and 8 bases at J; junction bases unmatched: 10. CDR3 length equals 17 residues. The CDR3 DNA reads TGCGCCAGCAGCCAAGAGAGGGCTAGCGGGAGTACAGATGAGCAGTTCTTC. Protein sequence: CASSQERASGSTDEQFF.

The rearrangement joins TRBV21-1 to TRBJ1-2; the D segment call TRBD1 is taken from the table without a DNA check. TRBV21-1 is a pseudogene locus. This CDR3 is 17 amino acids long. CDR3 DNA sequence: TGTGCCAGCAGCAAACCCCGGACAGGGAGACCTCTCTATGGCTACACCTTC. Its protein is CASSKPRTGRPLYGYTF.

This chain connects TRBV28 to TRBJ2-7; no definite D call. Deletions cut 3 bases from V and 2 bases from J, with 11 bases between. This CDR3 is built from 14 residues. CDR1 is MDHEN and CDR2 is SYDVKM in the germline V gene. The CDR3 nucleotides are TGTGCCAGCAGTTTTTTCGGTGGGACCTACGAGCAGTACTTC. Its translation is CASSFFGGTYEQYF.

The chain links TRBV6-1 to TRBJ1-5; 7 bases fit TRBD1. Germline V gene sequence: CDR1 MNHNS, CDR2 SASEGT. Unmatched junction bases numbered 4, after V lost 3 bases and J lost 5 bases. The CDR3 is made up of 14 amino acids. CDR3 coding DNA: TGTGCCAGCAGTGATGGCAGGGGGTATCAGCCCCAGCATTTT. Translated, it gives CASSDGRGYQPQHF.

The chain links TRBV11-3 to TRBJ2-2, with D possibly TRBD1 on 5 matching bases. The CDR3 spans 15 residues. Trimming left V 5 bases short and J 1 base short, with 11 bases between. The germline V gene has CDR1 SGHNT and CDR2 YENEEA. CDR3 protein: CASSSRALNTGELFF. CDR3 sequence (DNA): TGTGCCAGCAGCAGCAGGGCCCTGAACACCGGGGAGCTGTTTTTT.

CDR3: CASSEAWTGELFF. The CDR3 DNA sequence: TGTGCCAGCAGTGAAGCGTGGACCGGGGAGCTGTTTTTT. The chain links TRBV6-1 to TRBJ2-2; D is undetermined. The V end was cut by 0 bases, the J end by 5 bases, with 4 bases between. Germline values: CDR1 MNHNS, CDR2 SASEGT. The CDR3 has 13 residues.

This sequence joins TRBV28 and TRBJ2-2, with 7 nucleotides matching TRBD1. This CDR3 has 16 amino acids. CDR1 is MDHEN and CDR2 is SYDVKM in the germline V gene. The trim removed 2 bases at V and 5 bases at J, leaving 8 bases unmatched. The CDR3 protein is CASSLNGRGHTGELFF. The DNA of the CDR3 is TGTGCCAGCAGTTTAAACGGAAGGGGGCATACCGGGGAGCTGTTTTTT.

The chain recombines TRBV11-1 with TRBJ2-7; 10 nucleotides align to TRBD1. There are 16 residues in the CDR3. J was trimmed by 0 bases and V by 2 bases; bases with no gene match: 4. Germline V CDR1 and CDR2: SGHAT, FQDESV (reference sequence). CDR3 amino acids: CASSLWGQGHSYEQYF. CDR3 nucleotides: TGTGCCAGCAGCTTATGGGGACAGGGGCACTCCTACGAGCAGTACTTC. Complete variable domain (other parts from reference TRBV11-1 and TRBJ2-7): EAEVAQSPRYKITEKSQAVAFWCDPISGHATLYWYRQILGQGPELLVQFQDESVVDDSQLPKDRFSAERLKGVDSTLKIQPAELGDSAMYLCASSLWGQGHSYEQYFGPGTRLTVT.

V usage is TRBV6-5 and J usage is TRBJ1-6; TRBD1 is a possible D gene (5 bases). Germline V gives CDR1 MNHEY, CDR2 SVGAGI. Trimming removed 7 bases at V and 6 bases at J, with 16 bases between. This CDR3 is built from 15 residues. The CDR3 coding sequence is TGTGCCAGCACCCCGCAGGGAACCCTTAATTCACCCCTCCACTTT. This gives the protein CASTPQGTLNSPLHF.

The chain links TRBV5-1 to TRBJ2-3, with 7 nucleotides matching TRBD1. Germline CDR1 is SGHRS and CDR2 is YFSETQ. The CDR3 loop spans 15 amino acids. V shed 2 bases, J shed 4 bases, and the junction held 7 bases outside the gene matches. The CDR3 is CASSLPTGVPDTQYF. CDR3 DNA sequence: TGCGCCAGCAGCTTACCAACAGGGGTTCCAGATACGCAGTATTTT. The whole variable domain, remainder taken from reference TRBV5-1 and TRBJ2-3, is KAGVTQTPRYLIKTRGQQVTLSCSPISGHRSVSWYQQTPGQGLQFLFEYFSETQRNKGNFPGRFSGRQFSNSRSEMNVSTLELGDSALYLCASSLPTGVPDTQYFGPGTRLTVL.

This chain links TRBV6-6 with TRBJ2-2; 8 nucleotides align to TRBD2. J lost 5 bases, V lost 2 bases, and 4 bases had no gene match. The germline CDR1 and CDR2 sequences are MNHNY and SVGAGI (reference sequence). CDR3 length equals 15 residues. The CDR3 spells CASSYQSGGTGELFF. The CDR3 region has the DNA TGTGCCAGCAGTTACCAATCGGGAGGGACCGGGGAGCTGTTTTTT.

The chain is built from TRBV11-2 and TRBJ2-1, with a tentative D call TRBD1 (5 bases). The CDR3 length is 15 residues. CDR1 is SGHAT and CDR2 is FQNNGV in the germline V gene. Trimming removed 5 bases at V and 11 bases at J, with 22 bases between. The chain's CDR3 is CASSRWGPERSKQFF. The DNA for the CDR3 is TGTGCCAGCAGCCGATGGGGCCCGGAAAGGTCAAAGCAGTTCTTC.

CDR3 sequence (DNA): TGTGCCACCCTGAAAGTGACAGGGAGGGATGGCTACACCTTC. It encodes CATLKVTGRDGYTF. V is TRBV10-3 and J is TRBJ1-2, with 7 positions matching TRBD1. The CDR3 covers 14 residues. Per the germline V gene, CDR1 is ENHRY and CDR2 is SYGVKD. V trimming: 10 bases; J trimming: 6 bases; junction bases outside the gene matches: 14.

The table lists this clone with a count of one. The chain combines TRBV4-1 with TRBJ2-3; D remains ambiguous. Trimming removed 1 base from V and 0 bases from J, with 14 bases in between. Germline V gene sequence: CDR1 MGHRA, CDR2 YSYEKL. This CDR3 spans 17 amino acids. Written as DNA, the CDR3 is TGCGCCAGCAGCCAAGCGACGACTCCAACTAGCACAGATACGCAGTATTTT. Amino acids: CASSQATTPTSTDTQYF.

The rearrangement uses TRBV5-4 and TRBJ2-1; D might be TRBD1 or TRBD2, each matching 5 bases. This CDR3 region has 14 residues. Germline V lookup: CDR1 SGHNT, CDR2 YYREEE (reference sequence). V shed 4 bases and J shed 8 bases, with 16 bases lying between them. As DNA, the CDR3 is TGTGCCAGCAGCAGGGACCGGGCTCTCGATGAGCAGTTCTTC. Protein sequence: CASSRDRALDEQFF. Variable domain in full (rest from reference TRBV5-4 and TRBJ2-1): ETGVTQSPTHLIKTRGQQVTLRCSSQSGHNTVSWYQQALGQGPQFIFQYYREEENGRGNFPPRFSGLQFPNYSSELNVNALELDDSALYLCASSRDRALDEQFFGPGTRLTVL.

The sample holds a few counts of this clone. The genes are TRBV12-5 and TRBJ2-7; tentative D call: TRBD1 (5 bases). Germline V gene lookup returns CDR1 LGHNT and CDR2 FRNRAP. This CDR3 contains 17 residues. V gave up 0 bases and J gave up 4 bases, with 19 bases separating them. The CDR3 is CASGLVNKGIPLYEQYF. Here the CDR3 DNA reads TGTGCTAGTGGTTTGGTAAATAAGGGGATCCCCCTTTACGAGCAGTACTTC.